Below are 6 T cell receptor beta chains sequenced from a single sample in a study of T cells in localized non-small cell lung cancer. Generated by immunoSEQ multiplex PCR, the TCRdb table keeps only in-frame clones and is missing some. Of tens of thousands of clones detected, roughly 75% appear once; the ten largest clones hold roughly a third. Material: peripheral blood, obtained before any cancer treatment. These TCRs come from a male donor at least 60 years old with stage II squamous cell lung carcinoma.

The rearrangement links TRBV14 to TRBJ2-1, with no clear D. Trimming removed 3 bases from V and 0 bases from J, with 18 bases in between. The CDR3 is made up of 18 amino acids. Germline CDR1 SGHDN, CDR2 FVKESK. The CDR3 DNA reads as TGTGCCAGCAGCCAGAGTTACGGGTTCTCTAGCTCCTACAATGAGCAGTTCTTC. Translated: CASSQSYGFSSSYNEQFF.

The chain carries TRBV5-1 and TRBJ1-2; D gene uncertain. Germline V gene lookup returns CDR1 SGHRS and CDR2 YFSETQ. V gave up 2 bases and J gave up 4 bases, with 15 bases separating them. The CDR3 extends over 15 amino acids. CDR3 sequence (DNA): TGCGCCAGCAGCTTCGGATTGGGGAACGCCTATGGCTACACCTTC. It codes for CASSFGLGNAYGYTF.

In DNA, the CDR3 is TGTGCCAGCAGTTCACCCCGCGGGGCAGGCTCGGGAGATACGCAGTATTTT. Protein product: CASSSPRGAGSGDTQYF. The chain couples TRBV27 to TRBJ2-3; weak D call: TRBD2 (6 bases). CDR1 is MNHEY, CDR2 SMNVEV, per germline (reference sequence). The CDR3 covers 17 residues. With 4 bases removed from V and 5 bases from J, the gap between germline ends came to 22 bases.

This clone was found a few times. The chain combines TRBV18 with TRBJ2-3; the D is unclear. The CDR3 length is 13 residues. Between the trimmed V and J ends, which lost 5 bases and 5 bases, there was a span of 11 bases. CDR1 and CDR2 from the germline V gene are KGHSH and LQKENI. The CDR3 protein is CASSLSTLDTQYF. CDR3 DNA: TGTGCCAGCTCATTGTCGACTCTAGATACGCAGTATTTT.

The chain has TRBV6-5 and TRBJ1-1, with TRBD1 as a possible D gene (6 bases). Between the trimmed V and J ends, which lost 5 bases and 1 base, there was a span of 8 bases. CDR1 is MNHEY and CDR2 is SVGAGI in the germline V gene. The CDR3 contains 13 residues. The chain's CDR3 is CASSPTGNTEAFF. The DNA of the CDR3 is TGTGCCAGCAGTCCGACAGGGAACACTGAAGCTTTCTTT.

This clone was seen repeatedly, ten times or more. The CDR3 DNA reads TGCGCCAGCAGCCATTCGGTCGGGATAGGAACCTACGAGCAGTACTTC. It yields the protein CASSHSVGIGTYEQYF. V usage is TRBV4-1 and J usage is TRBJ2-7; maybe TRBD2 (5 bases). The CDR3 has 16 residues. Germline CDR1 and CDR2: MGHRA and YSYEKL. Trimming removed 3 bases from V and 2 bases from J, with 17 bases in between.